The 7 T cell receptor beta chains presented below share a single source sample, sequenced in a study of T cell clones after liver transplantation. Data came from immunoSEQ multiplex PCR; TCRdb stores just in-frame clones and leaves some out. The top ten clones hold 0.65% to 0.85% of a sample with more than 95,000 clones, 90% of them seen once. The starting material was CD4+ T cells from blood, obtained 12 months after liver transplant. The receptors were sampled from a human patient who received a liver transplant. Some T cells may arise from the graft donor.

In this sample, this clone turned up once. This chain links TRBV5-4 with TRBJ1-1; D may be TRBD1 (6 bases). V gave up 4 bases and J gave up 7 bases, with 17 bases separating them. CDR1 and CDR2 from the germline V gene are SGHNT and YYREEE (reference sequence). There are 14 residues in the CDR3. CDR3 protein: CASSRDDRKLEAFF. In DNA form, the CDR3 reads TGTGCCAGCAGCCGGGATGACAGGAAACTTGAAGCTTTCTTT.

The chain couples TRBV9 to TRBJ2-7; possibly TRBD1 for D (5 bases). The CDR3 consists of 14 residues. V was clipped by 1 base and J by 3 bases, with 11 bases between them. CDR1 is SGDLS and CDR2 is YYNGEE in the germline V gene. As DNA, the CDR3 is TGTGCCAGCAGCGTAATGGCAGGACACTACGAGCAGTACTTC. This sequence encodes CASSVMAGHYEQYF.

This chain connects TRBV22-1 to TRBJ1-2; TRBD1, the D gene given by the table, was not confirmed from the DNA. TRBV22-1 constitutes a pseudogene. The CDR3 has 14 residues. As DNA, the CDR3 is TGTCCTGGGAGCGGGGACAGGGTCCGAGTCGGCTACACCTTC. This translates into CPGSGDRVRVGYTF.

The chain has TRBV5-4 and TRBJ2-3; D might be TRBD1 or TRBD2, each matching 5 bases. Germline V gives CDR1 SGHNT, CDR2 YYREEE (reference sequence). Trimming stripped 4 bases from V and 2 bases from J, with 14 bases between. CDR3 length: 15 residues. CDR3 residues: CASSHSWGNTDTQYF. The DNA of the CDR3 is TGTGCCAGCAGCCACTCTTGGGGGAACACAGATACGCAGTATTTT.

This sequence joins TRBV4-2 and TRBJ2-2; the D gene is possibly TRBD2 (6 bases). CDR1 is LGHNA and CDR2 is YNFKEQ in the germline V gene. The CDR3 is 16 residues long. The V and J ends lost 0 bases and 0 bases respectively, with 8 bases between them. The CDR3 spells CASSQDRLANTGELFF. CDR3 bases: TGTGCCAGCAGCCAAGATCGACTAGCGAACACCGGGGAGCTGTTTTTT.

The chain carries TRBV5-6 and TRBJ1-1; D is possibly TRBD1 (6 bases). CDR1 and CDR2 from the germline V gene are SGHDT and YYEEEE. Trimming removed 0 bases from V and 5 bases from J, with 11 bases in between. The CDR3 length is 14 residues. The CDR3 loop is CASSLVQGMTEAFF. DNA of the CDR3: TGTGCCAGCAGCTTGGTACAGGGTATGACTGAAGCTTTCTTT. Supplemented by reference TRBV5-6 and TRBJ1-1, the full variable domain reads DAGVTQSPTHLIKTRGQQVTLRCSPKSGHDTVSWYQQALGQGPQFIFQYYEEEERQRGNFPDRFSGHQFPNYSSELNVNALLLGDSALYLCASSLVQGMTEAFFGQGTRLTVV.

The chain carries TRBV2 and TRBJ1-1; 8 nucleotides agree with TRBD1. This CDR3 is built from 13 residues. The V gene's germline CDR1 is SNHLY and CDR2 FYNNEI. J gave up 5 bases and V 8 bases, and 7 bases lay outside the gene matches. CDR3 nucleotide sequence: TGTGCCAGCCGGTTGACAGGGGTAACTGAAGCTTTCTTT. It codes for CASRLTGVTEAFF.